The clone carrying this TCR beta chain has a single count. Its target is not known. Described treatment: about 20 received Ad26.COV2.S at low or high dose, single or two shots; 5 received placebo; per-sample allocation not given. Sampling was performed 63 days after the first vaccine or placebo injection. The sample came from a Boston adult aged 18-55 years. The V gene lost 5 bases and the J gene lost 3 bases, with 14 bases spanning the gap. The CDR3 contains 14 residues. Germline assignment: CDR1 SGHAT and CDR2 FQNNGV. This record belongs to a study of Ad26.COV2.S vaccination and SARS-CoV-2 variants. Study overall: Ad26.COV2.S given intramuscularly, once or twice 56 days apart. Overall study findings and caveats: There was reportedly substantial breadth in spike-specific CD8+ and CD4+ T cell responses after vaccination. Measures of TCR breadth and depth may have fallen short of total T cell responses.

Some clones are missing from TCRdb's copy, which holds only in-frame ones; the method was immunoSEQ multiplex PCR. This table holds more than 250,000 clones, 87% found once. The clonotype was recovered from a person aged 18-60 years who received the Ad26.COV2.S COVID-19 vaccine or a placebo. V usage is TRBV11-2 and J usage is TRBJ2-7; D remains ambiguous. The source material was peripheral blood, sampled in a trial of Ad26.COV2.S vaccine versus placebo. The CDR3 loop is CASSPSRPDYEQYF. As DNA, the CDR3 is TGTGCCAGCAGCCCCTCTAGACCCGACTACGAGCAGTACTTC.